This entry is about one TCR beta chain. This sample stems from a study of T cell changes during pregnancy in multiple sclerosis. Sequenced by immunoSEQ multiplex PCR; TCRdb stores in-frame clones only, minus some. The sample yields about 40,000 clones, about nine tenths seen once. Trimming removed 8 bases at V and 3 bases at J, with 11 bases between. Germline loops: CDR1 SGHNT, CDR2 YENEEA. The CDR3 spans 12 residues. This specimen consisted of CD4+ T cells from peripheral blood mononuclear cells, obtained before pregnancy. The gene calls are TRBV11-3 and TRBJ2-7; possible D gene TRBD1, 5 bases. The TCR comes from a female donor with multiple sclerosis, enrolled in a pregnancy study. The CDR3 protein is CASSPDSYEQYF. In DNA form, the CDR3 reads TGTGCCAGCTCTCCCGACAGCTACGAGCAGTACTTC.